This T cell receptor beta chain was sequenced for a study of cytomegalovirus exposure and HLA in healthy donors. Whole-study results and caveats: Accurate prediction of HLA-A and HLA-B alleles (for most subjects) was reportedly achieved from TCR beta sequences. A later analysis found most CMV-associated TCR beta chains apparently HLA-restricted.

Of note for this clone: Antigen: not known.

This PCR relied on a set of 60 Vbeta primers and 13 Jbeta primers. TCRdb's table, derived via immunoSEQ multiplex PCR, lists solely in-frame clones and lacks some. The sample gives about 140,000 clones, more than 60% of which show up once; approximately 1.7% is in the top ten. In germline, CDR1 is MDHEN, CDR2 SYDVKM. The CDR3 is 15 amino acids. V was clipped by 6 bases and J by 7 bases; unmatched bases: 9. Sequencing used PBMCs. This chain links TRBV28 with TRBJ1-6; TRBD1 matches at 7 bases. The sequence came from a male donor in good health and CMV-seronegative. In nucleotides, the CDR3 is TGTGCCAGCAGCCCTATTGACAGGGAGAATTCACCCCTCCACTTT. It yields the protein CASSPIDRENSPLHF.